Listed here is a single T cell receptor beta chain. The antigen is not known. The data belong to a study of OX40 agonist ivuxolimab in advanced cancers. Study overall: Around 40% of patients had received prior checkpoint inhibitor therapy.

Study conclusions and caveats: Among the lowest peripheral clonal expansion occurred in 0.1-3.0 mg/kg partial responders. In the expanded peripheral T cells, antigen specificity was never determined.

Generated by immunoSEQ multiplex PCR, the TCRdb table keeps only in-frame clones and is missing some. The sample yields 57,000 or so clones, more than 75% seen once. Germline V gene lookup returns CDR1 KGHSH and CDR2 LQKENI. The CDR3 is 15 amino acids. V dropped 2 bases and J dropped 8 bases, with 16 bases sitting between them. The clonotype was recovered from an adult with an advanced solid tumor such as melanoma, head and neck, liver or kidney cancer. Here the sequenced sample was CD4+ or CD8+ T cells sorted from blood, taken in a trial of the OX40 agonist ivuxolimab. J is TRBJ2-1 and V is TRBV18; no clear D gene. In DNA form, the CDR3 reads TGTGCCAGCTCACCAACGGCAGGCCTAACCTATGAGCAGTTCTTC. Translating gives CASSPTAGLTYEQFF.